Here is one T cell receptor (beta chain) with its context. Its cognate antigen is unknown. V dropped 7 bases and J dropped 0 bases, with 17 bases sitting between them. Looked up from germline, CDR1 is LNHNV and CDR2 is YYDKDF (reference sequence). The CDR3 totals 16 residues. This specimen belongs to a study of vaccination effects on CD4 cells after COVID-19. Across the study: CD4+ T cells specific for antigen were expanded with viral peptide pools by the ViraFEST assay before sequencing.

Assay used: immunoSEQ multiplex PCR; TCRdb lists only in-frame clones, some missing. In the table there are over 9,000 clones, around 74% of which are singletons. CD4+ T cells were isolated after approximately 10 days of culture. Vaccine administered to participants consisted of two doses of either BNT162b2 or mRNA-1273. The material was CD4+ T cells from PBMCs cultured without peptide, obtained after COVID-19 vaccination. V gene TRBV15 combines with J gene TRBJ2-3, with D perhaps matching TRBD1 (5 bases). This receptor was identified in a human donor who received a COVID-19 vaccine. CDR3 protein: CATTPDLGASTDTQYF. The DNA for the CDR3 is TGTGCCACCACTCCAGATTTAGGGGCCAGCACAGATACGCAGTATTTT.